This T cell receptor beta chain appears in the sequencing data of a study of human T cells and chemical hapten exposure. TCRdb redid the calling of the RACE reads with MiXCR, one entry per CDR3 protein. The sample yields around 110,000 distinct CDR3 sequences, about an eighth seen once. Sample time point: patch test 1, 2 weeks after DPC sensitization. Treatment defined: therapeutic diphenylcyclopropenone sensitization with weekly scalp DPC. Sequencing was performed on whole blood, taken in connection with sensitization to the hapten diphenylcyclopropenone (DPC). This receptor was obtained from a woman aged 45-65 years with alopecia areata. Some clones in this sample may be carry-over from other donors' samples.

The CDR3 loop is CASSALRTGRGEAFF. The CDR3 DNA is TGTGCCAGCAGTGCCCTGAGGACAGGGCGGGGAGAAGCTTTCTTT. J is TRBJ1-1 and V is TRBV28, with 8 nucleotides matching TRBD1. Trimming cost V 5 bases and J 8 bases; bases outside gene matches: 13. The CDR3 runs to 15 residues. Germline CDR1 and CDR2: MDHEN and SYDVKM.